This TCR beta chain is drawn from a study of T-cell reconstitution after alpha-beta-depleted transplantation in children. As regards this clonotype: Its antigen is still unknown.

General study findings and limits: The authors attributed T-cell counts and diversity one year after transplant mostly to newly produced T cells. The study reportedly traced alpha-beta T cells about two months after transplant to several hundred expanded graft clones. Surviving recipient cells, namely T cells and thymic progenitors, were the source of high day-60 TCRbeta diversity in some patients.

Unique molecular identifiers featured in how the TCRbeta library was prepared. MiXCR, run by TCRdb on the PCR reads, gives a single entry per CDR3 protein. The table lists about 440,000 distinct CDR3 sequences, roughly 43% of them singletons. The material sequenced was PBMCs, taken before TCRalphabeta/CD19-depleted stem cell transplant. This TCR was recovered from a girl aged 2-10 years with aplastic anemia, due to receive a stem cell transplant.

The CDR3 sequence is CASSRSGGRGEKLFF. The CDR3 DNA reads as TGTGCCAGCAGCCGGTCAGGGGGTAGAGGTGAAAAACTGTTTTTT. The chain recombines TRBV5-4 with TRBJ1-4, with 7 bases identical to TRBD1. Trimming cost V 4 bases and J 7 bases; bases outside gene matches: 10. The CDR3 length is 15 residues. From germline, CDR1 is SGHNT and CDR2 YYREEE (reference sequence). Combining the CDR3 with reference TRBV5-4 and TRBJ1-4 gives the whole variable domain ETGVTQSPTHLIKTRGQQVTLRCSSQSGHNTVSWYQQALGQGPQFIFQYYREEENGRGNFPPRFSGLQFPNYSSELNVNALELDDSALYLCASSRSGGRGEKLFFGSGTQLSVL.